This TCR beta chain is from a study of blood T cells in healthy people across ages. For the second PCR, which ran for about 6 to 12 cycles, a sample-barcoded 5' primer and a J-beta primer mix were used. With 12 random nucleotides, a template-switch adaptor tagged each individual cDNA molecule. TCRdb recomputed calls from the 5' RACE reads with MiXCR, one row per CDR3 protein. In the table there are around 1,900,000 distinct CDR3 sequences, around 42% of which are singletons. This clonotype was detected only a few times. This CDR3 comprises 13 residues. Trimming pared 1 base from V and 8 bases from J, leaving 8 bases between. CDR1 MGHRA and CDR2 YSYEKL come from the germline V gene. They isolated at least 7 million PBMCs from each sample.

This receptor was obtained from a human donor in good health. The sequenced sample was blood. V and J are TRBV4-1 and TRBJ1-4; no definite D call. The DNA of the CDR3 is TGCGCCAGCAGCCAAGTTGAGTCCGAAAAACTGTTTTTT. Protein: CASSQVESEKLFF.